This T cell receptor beta chain was sequenced during a study of cytomegalovirus exposure and HLA in healthy donors. As for this clone: Its specificity is not known.

Donors likely had unrecorded immune exposures despite being nominally healthy when sampled. The PCR ran on 60 Vbeta and 13 Jbeta primers. Method: immunoSEQ multiplex PCR; TCRdb's copy keeps in-frame clones and lacks some. This table holds over 150,000 clones, about 72% found once. Study observations and caveats: A later analysis reportedly found fewer N-insertions in an Asian-associated ancestry cluster than the roughly 680-donor mean. Near-uniform donor sequencing depth was presumed by presence/absence analyses. The authors later found HLA-associated TCR beta chains more clonally expanded than equally common others.

Source material: PBMCs. The sequence was collected from a man aged 30-40 years in good health and CMV-seropositive.

CDR3: CASLGTGGTEAFF. The CDR3 nucleotides read TGTGCCAGCTTGGGGACAGGGGGTACTGAAGCTTTCTTT. This sequence joins TRBV2 and TRBJ1-1, with 11 bases lining up with TRBD1. V trimming: 8 bases; J trimming: 5 bases; junction bases outside the gene matches: 4. Per germline, CDR1 SNHLY and CDR2 FYNNEI. This CDR3 has 13 residues.